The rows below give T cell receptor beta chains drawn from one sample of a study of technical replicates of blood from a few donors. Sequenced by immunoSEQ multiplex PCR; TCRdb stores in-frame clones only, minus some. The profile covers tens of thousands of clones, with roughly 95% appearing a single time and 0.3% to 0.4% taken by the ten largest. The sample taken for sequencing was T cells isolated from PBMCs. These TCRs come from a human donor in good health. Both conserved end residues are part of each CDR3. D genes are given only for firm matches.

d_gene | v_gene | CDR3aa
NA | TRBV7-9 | CASSSRDTLIVWFDQYF
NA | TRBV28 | CASSSYIGDGYTF
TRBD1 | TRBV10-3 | CAISRDRVAEQYF
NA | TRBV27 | CASSFSPSRSYEQYF
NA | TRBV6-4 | CASSASGLGEQFF
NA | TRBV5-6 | CASSLGDRREQYTGELFF
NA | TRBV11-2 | CASSPLQGNTEAFF
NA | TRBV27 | CASSSGRWTEAFF
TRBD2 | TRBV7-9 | CASSLDGLAGDTQYF
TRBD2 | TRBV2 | CASTTGSSRGRARNEQFF
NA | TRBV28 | CASSRSSYNEQFF
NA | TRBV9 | CASSVGLATNEKLFF
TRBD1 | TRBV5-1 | CASSARTGDTEAFF
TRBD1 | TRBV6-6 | CASSSSGGLYGYTF
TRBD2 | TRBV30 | CAWSVSSGGTEYF
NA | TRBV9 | CASSGPPGHYNEQFF
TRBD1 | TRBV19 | CASSLWTGGRDTEAFF
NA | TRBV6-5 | CASSTGMGFYEQYF
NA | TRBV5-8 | CARTQDSKNIQYF
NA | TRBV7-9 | CASSYSRGRDTEAFF
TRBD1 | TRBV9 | CASSVEQGASTDTQYF
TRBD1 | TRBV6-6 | CASTLNRGLNTEAFF
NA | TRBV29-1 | CSVRPGGENTEAFF
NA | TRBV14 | CASSQNRNTEAFF
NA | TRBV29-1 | CSVGGRETQYF
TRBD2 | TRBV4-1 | CASSLGLHVSTDTQYF
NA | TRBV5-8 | CASSLEGGDTEAFF
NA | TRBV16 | CASRPYRVEEEKLFF
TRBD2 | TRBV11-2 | CASSPTSGSNEQFF
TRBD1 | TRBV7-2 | CASSRRQGAWEQYF
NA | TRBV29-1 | CSATANYGYTF
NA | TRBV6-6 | CASRHDSLHNEKLFF
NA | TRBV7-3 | CASSFQGNTEAFF
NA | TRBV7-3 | CASTNTGSHYGYTF
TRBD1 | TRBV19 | CASSLGQGAYGYTF
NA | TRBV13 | CASSYQENTEAFF
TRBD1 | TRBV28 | CASRGQAAYEQYF